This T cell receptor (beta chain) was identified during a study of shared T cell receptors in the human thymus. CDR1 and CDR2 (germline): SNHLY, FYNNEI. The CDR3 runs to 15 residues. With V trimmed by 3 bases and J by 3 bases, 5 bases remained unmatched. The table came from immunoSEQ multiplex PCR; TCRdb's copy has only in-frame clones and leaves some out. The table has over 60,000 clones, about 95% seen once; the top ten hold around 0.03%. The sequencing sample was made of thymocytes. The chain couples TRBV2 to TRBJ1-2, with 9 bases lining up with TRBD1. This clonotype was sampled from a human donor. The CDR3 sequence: CASSDLRQGDYGYTF. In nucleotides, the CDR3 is TGTGCCAGCAGTGACCTCCGACAGGGGGACTATGGCTACACCTTC. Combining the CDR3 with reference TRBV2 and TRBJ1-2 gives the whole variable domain EPEVTQTPSHQVTQMGQEVILRCVPISNHLYFYWYRQILGQKVEFLVSFYNNEISEKSEIFDDQFSVERPDGSNFTLKIRSTKLEDSAMYFCASSDLRQGDYGYTFGSGTRLTVV.